This record concerns one TCR beta chain sequence. Its cognate antigen is unknown. This sample stems from a study of relationships among human T cell subsets. Bead selections for CD25, CD56 and CD294 left a flow-through collected as Th1 cells. T cell subsets were isolated with magnetic beads coated with subset-specific monoclonal antibodies. Study-wide results and caveats: Across seven subsets, gene usage, CDR3 length and N-additions did not differ significantly. Clones with over 100 reads held over 55% of CD8+ cytotoxic sequences.

TCR alpha and beta CDR3s were amplified from mRNA by semiquantitative ARM-PCR. ARM-PCR used tagged nested gene-specific primers, then communal superprimers for exponential amplification. MiXCR, run by TCRdb on the multiplex PCR reads, gives a single entry per CDR3 protein. Of roughly 13,000 distinct CDR3 sequences listed, over 60% were seen once; the top ten hold less than 35%. This clonotype was obtained from a man aged 35 to 55 in good health. The sample comprised CD4+ Th1 cells sorted from blood.

CDR3 bases: TGTGCCAGCAGGAGAATCGTTCTAGAGGATACGCAGTATTTT. Translated, it gives CASRRIVLEDTQYF. This chain joins TRBV2 and TRBJ2-3, with unresolved D. Between the trimmed V and J ends, which lost 6 bases and 6 bases, there was a span of 16 bases. CDR3 length: 14 residues. The germline V gene encodes CDR1 SNHLY and CDR2 FYNNEI.